This section outlines one T cell receptor (beta chain) sequence together with its context. Its antigen is unknown. The PBMCs were taken from around 10 ml of fresh peripheral blood. Germline values: CDR1 SGDLS, CDR2 YYNGEE. The V end was cut by 0 bases, the J end by 6 bases, with 7 bases between. This CDR3 is built from 13 residues. The data derive from a study of T cells in Graves' hyperthyroidism and ophthalmopathy. Findings of the study overall: Ophthalmopathy cases were set apart from stable hyperthyroidism by a 13 V-J model.

Amplified TCR beta CDR3 regions derived from RNA transcripts. The HTBI primer set served for first-round RT-PCR of the TCR CDR3. TCRdb re-called the multiplex PCR reads through MiXCR, storing one row per CDR3 protein. The sample holds approximately 420,000 distinct CDR3 sequences, 14% to 15% seen once. V is TRBV9 and J is TRBJ2-1, with D hard to call. This clonotype was sampled from a woman in her twenties or thirties with Graves' hyperthyroidism. The sequenced sample was blood. The CDR3 DNA reads TGTGCCAGCAGCGTAGGTCTTCCCAATGAGCAGTTCTTC. It codes for CASSVGLPNEQFF.